The 8 T cell receptor beta chains below were found in one sample sequenced in a study of CD8+ T cells in alopecia areata. As part of sample collection, lesional scalp punch biopsies and peripheral blood were taken from alopecia areata patients. RNA, once extracted, was reverse transcribed into cDNA for use as the sequencing template. The assay was immunoSEQ multiplex PCR, and TCRdb's table has in-frame clones only and misses some. The data contain roughly 15,000 clones, 50% to 75% of them seen just once; the ten biggest clones take up about 12%. The specimen sequenced was skin. Every receptor here comes from a human donor with alopecia areata.

This clone was observed a few times. The V call is TRBV12-5, the J call TRBJ1-1, with 8 bases aligning to TRBD1. V gave up 6 bases and J gave up 8 bases; unmatched junction bases: 5. CDR3 length equals 12 residues. Germline assignment: CDR1 LGHNT and CDR2 FRNRAP. The CDR3 loop is CASGPGQGEAFF. The CDR3 nucleotides read TGTGCTAGTGGCCCCGGACAGGGCGAAGCTTTCTTT.

The chain couples TRBV29-1 to TRBJ2-2; possibly TRBD1 for D (6 bases). The CDR3 consists of 15 residues. V lost 3 bases and J 7 bases, leaving 18 bases between the germline ends. The germline V gene encodes CDR1 SQVTM and CDR2 ANQGSEA. The CDR3 sequence: CSVEGDAGESGELFF. Written as DNA, the CDR3 is TGCAGCGTTGAGGGAGACGCAGGGGAAAGCGGGGAGCTGTTTTTT.

The rearrangement joins TRBV27 to TRBJ2-5; TRBD1 agrees at 7 bases. Trimming took 7 bases from V and 5 from J; bases not matched to a gene: 7. This CDR3 is 13 amino acids long. Germline V gene sequence: CDR1 MNHEY, CDR2 SMNVEV (reference sequence). DNA for the CDR3: TGTGCCAGCAAGCCGACAGGGTTTGAGACCCAGTACTTC. It codes for CASKPTGFETQYF.

The J gene is TRBJ2-4, the V gene TRBV14; 10 bases are a match to TRBD2. The CDR3 sequence is 13 residues long. V shed 5 bases and J 16 bases; nucleotides not matched to a gene: 11. CDR1 SGHDN and CDR2 FVKESK come from the germline V gene. The CDR3 bases are TGTGCCAGCAGCGCAACCCAGCGGGAGGGCCATTACTTC. It codes for CASSATQREGHYF. Using reference TRBV14 and TRBJ2-4 for the parts outside the CDR3, the full variable domain is EAGVTQFPSHSVIEKGQTVTLRCDPISGHDNLYWYRRVMGKEIKFLLHFVKESKQDESGMPNNRFLAERTGGTYSTLKVQPAELEDSGVYFCASSATQREGHYFGAGTRLSVL.

The V and J genes are TRBV9 and TRBJ2-7; 9 bases are a match to TRBD2. Germline assignment: CDR1 SGDLS and CDR2 YYNGEE. This CDR3 is 14 amino acids long. J lost 10 bases, V lost 4 bases, and 12 bases had no gene match. The DNA for the CDR3 is TGTGCCAGCAGCCGGAAGTTAGCGGGAGAAATCCAGTACTTC. Translated, it gives CASSRKLAGEIQYF.

This chain links TRBV25-1 with TRBJ2-5, with D unresolved. CDR3 length equals 10 residues. V was cut by 8 bases and J by 2 bases, with 3 bases left in between. Germline V gives CDR1 MGHDK, CDR2 SYGVNS. The CDR3 nucleotides read TGTGCCAGCGGACAAGAGACCCAGTACTTC. It encodes CASGQETQYF.

This clone was observed a few times. The same CDR3 also results from other DNA sequences found in this sample. The rearrangement joins TRBV2 to TRBJ2-1; D is possibly TRBD2 (5 bases). CDR1 and CDR2 (germline): SNHLY, FYNNEI. The CDR3 runs 15 residues. V was trimmed by 8 bases and J by 0 bases, leaving 14 bases between them. CDR3: CASLSERSSYNEQFF. The CDR3 DNA sequence: TGTGCCAGCCTGTCCGAGCGGAGCTCCTACAATGAGCAGTTCTTC.

In its sample, this clone was seen a few times. V and J are TRBV21-1 and TRBJ2-7; the DNA was not used to check the table's D call, TRBD1. TRBV21-1 is classified as a pseudogene. The CDR3 contains 12 residues. CDR3: CASSKDTLRRYF. The DNA for the CDR3 is TGTGCCAGCAGCAAGGACACCCTACGGCGGTACTTC.